Listed here are 32 T cell receptor beta chains from one sample, sequenced in a study of T-cell memory formation after mild COVID-19. TCRdb re-derived calls from the 5' RACE reads in MiXCR, one entry per CDR3 protein. The sample consists of 150,000 to 200,000 distinct CDR3 sequences, around a third of them appearing once. The source material was PBMCs or a T cell subset sorted from them (not recorded which). The receptors shown here come from an adult woman who had mild COVID-19 (a few samples of this study predate the infection). Cell type and time point are not known.

This chain links TRBV11-3 with TRBJ2-1; tentative D call: TRBD2 (5 bases). Germline CDR1 is SGHNT and CDR2 is YENEEA. V was shortened by 5 bases and J by 8 bases, with 16 bases between the two germline ends. The CDR3 is 14 residues long. The CDR3 loop is CASSPRTGSDEQFF. The CDR3 coding sequence is TGTGCCAGCAGCCCTAGGACGGGTAGCGATGAGCAGTTCTTC.

This CDR3 reads CASSPARVGEKLFF. CDR3 in DNA: TGTGCCAGCAGTCCTGCCCGCGTGGGGGAAAAACTGTTTTTT. The chain has TRBV27 and TRBJ1-4; no firm D call. Between the trimmed V and J ends, which lost 5 bases and 8 bases, there was a span of 15 bases. The CDR3 sequence is 14 residues long. Germline V gene sequence: CDR1 MNHEY, CDR2 SMNVEV (reference sequence).

This chain connects TRBV4-1 to TRBJ1-2, with 9 nucleotides matching TRBD1. Germline CDR1 and CDR2: MGHRA and YSYEKL. CDR3 length: 18 residues. The junction had 17 bases not matched to a gene; V was cut back by 6 bases and J by 3 bases. The CDR3 is CASRGGRREGDRDYGYTF. The CDR3 nucleotides read TGCGCCAGCAGAGGAGGTCGGAGAGAGGGGGACAGGGACTATGGCTACACCTTC.

Only one count was recorded for this clonotype. Its ends do not fully match the called genes, so a read error is possible. The chain is built from TRBV7-3 and TRBJ1-1, with 7 bases aligning to TRBD1. This CDR3 is 14 amino acids long. The V gene's germline CDR1 is SGHTA and CDR2 FQGTGA. The CDR3 region has the DNA TGTGCCATCAGCCGGATCCCAGGGGGCACTGAAGCTTTCTTT. Translation gives CAISRIPGGTEAFF.

The V and J genes are TRBV7-8 and TRBJ2-1, with 10 positions matching TRBD2. From germline, CDR1 is SGHVS and CDR2 FQNEAQ. The CDR3 loop spans 16 amino acids. The J segment lost 5 bases and the V segment lost 5 bases, leaving 9 bases of the junction unmatched. The CDR3 region is CASSPMGTSVDNEQFF. The CDR3 DNA reads TGTGCCAGCAGCCCCATGGGGACTAGCGTAGACAATGAGCAGTTCTTC.

This clonotype came up a few times. The chain couples TRBV15 to TRBJ2-3; D gene uncertain. Germline V CDR1 and CDR2: LNHNV, YYDKDF (reference sequence). The CDR3 runs 12 residues. V was pared by 2 bases and J by 5 bases, with 5 bases between. CDR3 amino acids: CATSRTIDTQYF. In nucleotides, the CDR3 is TGTGCCACCAGCAGAACTATAGATACGCAGTATTTT. The whole variable domain, remainder taken from reference TRBV15 and TRBJ2-3, is DAMVIQNPRYQVTQFGKPVTLSCSQTLNHNVMYWYQQKSSQAPKLLFHYYDKDFNNEADTPDNFQSRRPNTSFCFLDIRSPGLGDTAMYLCATSRTIDTQYFGPGTRLTVL.

The chain has TRBV6-5 and TRBJ1-4, with D perhaps TRBD1 (5 bases). Germline V CDR1 and CDR2: MNHEY, SVGAGI. Trimming stripped 5 bases from V and 7 bases from J, with 17 bases between. The CDR3 runs 15 residues. The CDR3 region has the DNA TGTGCCAGCAGTCACCACAGAGGGGAAGGTGAAAAACTGTTTTTT. Its protein is CASSHHRGEGEKLFF.

The V call is TRBV5-1, the J call TRBJ2-7, with D uncertain. The CDR3 totals 15 residues. Germline V lookup: CDR1 SGHRS, CDR2 YFSETQ. V lost 0 bases to trimming and J lost 1 base, with 11 bases between them. The CDR3 here is CASSLGGRQSYEQYF. CDR3 sequence (DNA): TGCGCCAGCAGCTTGGGCGGCAGGCAGTCCTACGAGCAGTACTTC.

The CDR3 sequence is CASIKGAPMDGYTF. CDR3 DNA: TGTGCCAGCATTAAGGGGGCACCCATGGATGGCTACACCTTC. The V call is TRBV6-6, the J call TRBJ1-2, with 7 bases matching TRBD1. The CDR3 totals 14 residues. Germline CDR1 and CDR2: MNHNY and SVGAGI (reference sequence). With V trimmed by 7 bases and J by 6 bases, 11 bases remained unmatched.

The chain joins TRBV5-1 to TRBJ2-5, with TRBD1 matching 10 bases. Germline lookup yields CDR1 SGHRS and CDR2 YFSETQ. CDR3 length: 16 amino acids. The V segment lost 4 bases and the J segment 1 base; nucleotides outside the gene matches: 7. The CDR3 loop is CASSRKGTGVQETQYF. The CDR3 DNA reads as TGCGCCAGCAGCCGAAAAGGGACAGGGGTCCAAGAGACCCAGTACTTC.

V is TRBV9 and J is TRBJ2-5; 8 positions match TRBD2. Germline CDR1 SGDLS, CDR2 YYNGEE. The V gene end was trimmed by 0 bases and the J gene end by 1 base; junction bases not matched to a gene: 2. The CDR3 is made up of 15 amino acids. The CDR3 bases are TGTGCCAGCAGCGTAGGGGGGACTAGCCAAGAGACCCAGTACTTC. Translated, it gives CASSVGGTSQETQYF.

This clonotype was counted a few times. This CDR3 is CASSYSRFPGEQFF. For the CDR3, the DNA is TGTGCCAGCAGTTACTCTCGGTTCCCCGGAGAGCAGTTCTTC. The chain employs TRBV6-2 or TRBV6-3 and TRBJ2-1, with D unresolved. The germline CDR1 and CDR2 sequences are MNHEY and SVGEGT. This CDR3 spans 14 amino acids. The ends were cut back, 0 bases at V and 10 bases at J, with 13 bases in the middle.

This sequence joins TRBV12-3 or TRBV12-4 and TRBJ2-1, with TRBD2 identical over 10 bases. V lost 6 bases to trimming and J lost 8 bases; unmatched junction nucleotides: 10. The CDR3 covers 15 residues. The CDR3 region has the DNA TGTGCCAGCAGCCCTAGGACTAGCGGATGGGATGAGCAGTTCTTC. It encodes CASSPRTSGWDEQFF.

This clonotype was picked up a small number of times. The rearrangement links TRBV20-1 to TRBJ2-3; 9 bases agree with TRBD1. This CDR3 contains 14 residues. Germline V CDR1 and CDR2: DFQATT, SNEGSKA (reference sequence). The ends lost 3 bases at V and 7 bases at J; junction bases unmatched: 8. The CDR3 coding sequence is TGCAGTGCTAGTAACAGGGGGCTCGTTTATACGCAGTATTTT. It is translated as CSASNRGLVYTQYF.

CDR3 sequence: CASSFHRGSHSTDTQYF. CDR3 bases: TGTGCCAGCAGCTTTCACCGGGGGAGTCATAGCACAGATACGCAGTATTTT. V and J are TRBV7-9 and TRBJ2-3; TRBD2 might be the D (6 bases). The V and J ends lost 3 bases and 0 bases respectively, with 16 bases between them. The CDR3 covers 17 residues. Germline values: CDR1 SEHNR, CDR2 FQNEAQ (reference sequence).

The gene calls are TRBV12-3 or TRBV12-4 and TRBJ2-7; 10 bases are a match to TRBD1. The V segment lost 4 bases and the J segment 7 bases; nucleotides outside the gene matches: 10. This CDR3 region has 15 residues. CDR3 protein: CASSSPGTGVWEQYF. As DNA, the CDR3 is TGTGCCAGCAGTTCCCCAGGGACAGGGGTCTGGGAGCAGTACTTC.

This clonotype was observed a few times. The chain uses TRBV7-6 and TRBJ1-4, with D maybe TRBD1 (5 bases). CDR3 length equals 14 residues. Per the germline V gene, CDR1 is SGHVS and CDR2 is FNYEAQ. Trimming took 5 bases from V and 4 from J, leaving 11 bases between them. CDR3 sequence: CASSPRQYNEKLFF. CDR3 nucleotide sequence: TGTGCCAGCAGCCCGAGACAGTATAATGAAAAACTGTTTTTT.

The chain couples TRBV29-1 to TRBJ2-1; D not resolved. CDR1 and CDR2 (germline): SQVTM, ANQGSEA. Trimming left V 4 bases short and J 12 bases short, with 10 bases between. This CDR3 has 10 residues. The CDR3 DNA is TGCAGCGTTGGGACGATCTGGCAGTTCTTC. Translation gives CSVGTIWQFF.

In DNA, the CDR3 is TGTGCCAGCAGTTTGTACAGGCAAAACACCGGGGAGCTGTTTTTT. It codes for CASSLYRQNTGELFF. The J gene is TRBJ2-2, the V gene TRBV12-3 or TRBV12-4; D may be TRBD1 (5 bases). Trimming cost V 3 bases and J 2 bases, with 10 bases left between them. This CDR3 spans 15 amino acids.

The chain couples TRBV29-1 to TRBJ1-1; D is possibly TRBD1 (6 bases). This CDR3 has 15 amino acids. The germline CDR1 and CDR2 sequences are SQVTM and ANQGSEA. The V end was cut by 1 base, the J end by 4 bases, with 16 bases between. The CDR3 protein is CSVEGGLGGGTEAFF. In nucleotides, the CDR3 is TGCAGCGTTGAAGGGGGTCTTGGAGGGGGCACTGAAGCTTTCTTT.

This clonotype was counted a few times. V and J are TRBV4-3 and TRBJ2-3; D possibly uses TRBD1 or TRBD2 (7 bases each). CDR1 and CDR2 from the germline V gene are LGHNA and YSLEER. V lost 4 bases and J 3 bases, leaving 14 bases between the germline ends. The CDR3 covers 15 residues. The DNA for the CDR3 is TGCGCCAGCAGCCCCCACCAGGGGGGGACAGATACGCAGTATTTT. This encodes CASSPHQGGTDTQYF.

This clonotype was observed a handful of times. This chain joins TRBV7-2 and TRBJ2-3; 14 nucleotides agree with TRBD2. The CDR3 contains 18 residues. The germline CDR1 and CDR2 sequences are SGHTA and FQGNSA. V dropped 5 bases and J dropped 0; count of bases not matched to a gene: 7. The chain's CDR3 is CASSMGLAGALSTDTQYF. The CDR3 coding sequence is TGTGCCAGCAGCATGGGACTAGCGGGGGCCCTCAGCACAGATACGCAGTATTTT.

J is TRBJ2-7 and V is TRBV7-2, with TRBD1 identical over 8 bases. Germline CDR1 reads SGHTA; CDR2 reads FQGNSA. V shed 5 bases and J 5 bases; nucleotides not matched to a gene: 20. The CDR3 spans 18 residues. CDR3 region: CASSPRKGRGPVNHEQYF. Here the CDR3 DNA reads TGTGCCAGCAGCCCCAGGAAGGGCAGGGGGCCAGTTAACCACGAGCAGTACTTC.

The V gene is TRBV10-2, the J gene TRBJ2-5, with D possibly being TRBD1 or TRBD2 (6 bases each). V was shortened by 6 bases and J by 0 bases, with 14 bases between the two germline ends. The germline gives CDR1 WSHSY, CDR2 SAAADI. The CDR3 sequence is 15 residues long. The CDR3 coding sequence is TGCGCCAGCAGGAGGGGGGCGATGAACCAAGAGACCCAGTACTTC. As protein: CASRRGAMNQETQYF.

The J gene is TRBJ1-1, the V gene TRBV14; TRBD1 matches at 8 bases. The CDR3 length is 14 residues. CDR1 and CDR2 (germline): SGHDN, FVKESK. The trim removed 6 bases at V and 0 bases at J, leaving 3 bases unmatched. The CDR3, as DNA: TGTGCCAGCAGGTTACAGGGGGTGAACACTGAAGCTTTCTTT. Its translation: CASRLQGVNTEAFF.

This clonotype was observed a few times. The chain recombines TRBV11-2 with TRBJ2-1; D possibly corresponds to TRBD1 (6 bases). The CDR3 totals 18 residues. V was trimmed by 2 bases and J by 3 bases, leaving 20 bases between them. Germline values: CDR1 SGHAT, CDR2 FQNNGV. CDR3 residues: CASSLTPKDRSSYNEQFF. DNA of the CDR3: TGTGCCAGCAGCTTAACCCCGAAGGACAGATCCAGCTACAATGAGCAGTTCTTC.

This chain connects TRBV25-1 to TRBJ2-5; 7 nucleotides line up with TRBD1. J gave up 5 bases and V 8 bases, and 20 bases lay outside the gene matches. Germline values: CDR1 MGHDK, CDR2 SYGVNS. The CDR3 is made up of 17 amino acids. CDR3 in DNA: TGTGCCAGCTCCCACCCCTTTTCCGAGACAGGGAACGAGACCCAGTACTTC. Translation gives CASSHPFSETGNETQYF.

This clonotype has more than one count but fewer than ten. The gene calls are TRBV24-1 and TRBJ1-1, with D possibly TRBD1 on 5 matching bases. V lost 5 bases to trimming and J lost 3 bases, with 9 bases between them. There are 13 residues in the CDR3. CDR1 KGHDR and CDR2 SFDVKD come from the germline V gene. In DNA, the CDR3 is TGTGCCACCAGTGCTGCGGGACACACTGAAGCTTTCTTT. It encodes CATSAAGHTEAFF.

This clonotype was observed a handful of times. This chain joins TRBV5-1 and TRBJ1-4; 8 positions agree with TRBD1. The CDR3 has 14 amino acids. Germline V lookup: CDR1 SGHRS, CDR2 YFSETQ. J lost 8 bases, V lost 4 bases, and 7 bases had no gene match. CDR3 sequence reads: CASSQGTGPEKLFF. CDR3 DNA sequence: TGCGCCAGCAGCCAGGGGACAGGCCCGGAAAAACTGTTTTTT.

V is TRBV7-8 and J is TRBJ1-5; D perhaps matches TRBD1 (5 bases). This CDR3 is 17 amino acids long. V gave up 1 base and J gave up 2 bases, with 15 bases separating them. From germline, CDR1 is SGHVS and CDR2 FQNEAQ. The CDR3 sequence is CASSLEGLAQGNQPQHF. The DNA of the CDR3 is TGTGCCAGCAGCTTAGAGGGGCTTGCTCAGGGCAATCAGCCCCAGCATTTT. Complete variable domain (other parts from reference TRBV7-8 and TRBJ1-5): GAGVSQSPRYKVAKRGQDVALRCDPISGHVSLFWYQQALGQGPEFLTYFQNEAQLDKSGLPSDRFFAERPEGSVSTLKIQRTQQEDSAVYLCASSLEGLAQGNQPQHFGDGTRLSIL.

This clonotype was counted a few times. The chain carries TRBV7-8 and TRBJ2-3; 8 nucleotides agree with TRBD2. The CDR3 spans 16 residues. J was trimmed by 4 bases and V by 2 bases; bases with no gene match: 8. Germline lookup yields CDR1 SGHVS and CDR2 FQNEAQ. DNA for the CDR3: TGTGCCAGCAGCTTAAGGACTAGCTTAGGGGCAGATACGCAGTATTTT. This codes for CASSLRTSLGADTQYF.

The rearrangement joins TRBV7-9 to TRBJ2-2; D is unclear. CDR3 length equals 15 residues. Trimming cost V 2 bases and J 0 bases, with 7 bases left between them. CDR1 is SEHNR and CDR2 is FQNEAQ in the germline V gene (reference sequence). In DNA form, the CDR3 reads TGTGCCAGCAGCTTACCCTATTCGAACACCGGGGAGCTGTTTTTT. This encodes CASSLPYSNTGELFF.